A single sample gave rise to the 5 T cell receptor beta chains below, sequenced in a study of blood T cell repertoires in COVID-19. Repertoires were generated with immunoSEQ multiplex PCR, while TCRdb's copy carries only in-frame clones and drops some. The sample lists 380,000 or so clones, 70% to 85% occurring once. Input material: peripheral blood. The receptors originated from a human donor with acute or convalescent COVID-19. The donor label of this sample is uncertain.

The chain combines TRBV3-1 (or the pseudogene TRBV3-2) with TRBJ2-5; maybe TRBD2 (6 bases). Germline V CDR1 and CDR2: LGHDT, YNNKEL (reference sequence). The CDR3 totals 16 residues. Trimming took 4 bases from V and 2 from J, leaving 17 bases between them. In DNA form, the CDR3 reads TGTGCCAGCAGCCCTCCTGGCGGAGGGTGGCAAGAGACCCAGTACTTC. Its translation: CASSPPGGGWQETQYF.

CDR3 sequence (DNA): TGTGCCAGTAGTATAGTAGGGGGCGGCTATGGCTACACCTTC. Its protein product is CASSIVGGGYGYTF. V usage is TRBV19 and J usage is TRBJ1-2, with TRBD1 matching over 7 bases. The germline CDR1 and CDR2 sequences are LNHDA and SQIVND (reference sequence). The CDR3 has 14 residues. The V gene end was trimmed by 1 base and the J gene end by 4 bases; junction bases not matched to a gene: 3.

As DNA, the CDR3 is TGTGCCAGCAGTTACTCGAGGACAGGGGACTCACCCCTCCACTTT. Translating gives CASSYSRTGDSPLHF. The V gene is TRBV6-5, the J gene TRBJ1-6; TRBD1 aligns across 9 bases. This CDR3 spans 15 amino acids. With 0 bases clipped from V and 10 bases from J, the junction kept 4 bases outside the gene matches. Germline lookup yields CDR1 MNHEY and CDR2 SVGAGI.

The genes are TRBV2 and TRBJ1-2; a weak D match, TRBD1 (5 bases). Trimming shortened V by 8 bases and J by 0 bases, and 22 bases separated the two germline ends. The CDR3 is 17 amino acids. CDR1 is SNHLY, CDR2 FYNNEI, per germline. The CDR3 sequence: CASLRGTGGLANYGYTF. DNA for the CDR3: TGTGCCAGCCTGAGAGGGACGGGAGGATTAGCTAACTATGGCTACACCTTC.

J is TRBJ2-5 and V is TRBV27; no firm D call. V was trimmed by 1 base and J by 3 bases, leaving 12 bases between them. The germline gives CDR1 MNHEY, CDR2 SMNVEV (reference sequence). The CDR3 is made up of 15 amino acids. The CDR3 protein is CASSLLSQPKETQYF. The CDR3 bases are TGTGCCAGCAGTTTATTGTCACAGCCAAAAGAGACCCAGTACTTC.